The 3 T cell receptor beta chains given below trace back to one sample, sequenced in a study of cytomegalovirus exposure and HLA in healthy donors. The study ran its PCR with 60 Vbeta and 13 Jbeta primers. This table comes from immunoSEQ multiplex PCR, and its TCRdb copy is limited to in-frame clones, with some not included. The sample consists of about 180,000 clones, just over 75% of them appearing once. The sequenced sample was PBMCs. These receptors all come from a woman in her twenties or thirties in good health and CMV-seropositive.

This clone came up a few times. The gene calls are TRBV2 and TRBJ1-1, with 10 bases aligning to TRBD1. CDR1 SNHLY and CDR2 FYNNEI come from the germline V gene. The CDR3 covers 15 residues. The V gene end was trimmed by 4 bases and the J gene end by 3 bases; junction bases not matched to a gene: 5. In DNA, the CDR3 is TGTGCCAGCAGTGGGACAGGGGGGGCGGACACTGAAGCTTTCTTT. Protein product: CASSGTGGADTEAFF.

The rearrangement joins TRBV27 to TRBJ2-2; 11 nucleotides line up with TRBD1. The CDR3 sequence is 15 residues long. Germline assignment: CDR1 MNHEY and CDR2 SMNVEV (reference sequence). The V and J ends lost 6 bases and 5 bases, in that order; junction bases with no gene match: 5. The CDR3 loop reads CASRRGTGGTGELFF. The CDR3 bases are TGTGCCAGCAGGAGAGGGACAGGGGGAACCGGGGAGCTGTTTTTT.

The chain carries TRBV20-1 and TRBJ2-5, with D unclear. Between the trimmed V and J ends, which lost 6 bases and 2 bases, there was a span of 7 bases. The CDR3 has 11 amino acids. Germline CDR1 reads DFQATT; CDR2 reads SNEGSKA (reference sequence). The CDR3 DNA reads TGCAGTGCCCCCAGACAAGAGACCCAGTACTTC. Its protein is CSAPRQETQYF.